What follows are 7 T cell receptor beta chains derived from one specimen sequenced in a study of control samples from healthy donors and cancer patients. This table comes from immunoSEQ multiplex PCR, and its TCRdb copy is limited to in-frame clones, with some not included. The sample consists of more than 100,000 clones, approximately 90% of them appearing once. Sequencing was done on a sample of blood. Receptors originate from a woman younger than 35 in good health.

V usage is TRBV7-9 and J usage is TRBJ2-7; tentative D call: TRBD2 (5 bases). The V end lost 2 bases, the J end lost 7 bases, and 6 bases lay between the germline ends. The CDR3 runs to 11 residues. Germline V gene data show CDR1 as SEHNR and CDR2 as FQNEAQ (reference sequence). The CDR3 is CASSLTGEQYF. The CDR3 DNA sequence: TGTGCCAGCAGCTTAACGGGGGAGCAGTACTTC.

The chain joins TRBV28 to TRBJ2-7; 8 nucleotides agree with TRBD1. V lost 5 bases to trimming and J lost 2 bases; unmatched junction nucleotides: 11. CDR1 is MDHEN, CDR2 SYDVKM, per germline. This CDR3 contains 16 residues. The DNA for the CDR3 is TGTGCCAGCAGTGCGCCCCGGGACAGGCTGACCTACGAGCAGTACTTC. Translated: CASSAPRDRLTYEQYF.

J is TRBJ1-1 and V is TRBV12-3 or TRBV12-4; D is unclear. V was shortened by 7 bases and J by 5 bases, with 14 bases between the two germline ends. The CDR3 covers 13 residues. CDR3 residues: CASTPMDQTEAFF. CDR3 in DNA: TGTGCCAGCACCCCAATGGATCAGACTGAAGCTTTCTTT.

The rearrangement links TRBV7-9 to TRBJ2-7, with 7 bases lining up with TRBD1. The ends lost 4 bases at V and 4 bases at J; junction bases unmatched: 13. From germline, CDR1 is SEHNR and CDR2 FQNEAQ (reference sequence). This CDR3 has 16 residues. CDR3 protein: CASSSPTGYTEYEQYF. The CDR3 region has the DNA TGTGCCAGCAGCTCCCCGACAGGGTACACTGAGTACGAGCAGTACTTC.

The chain's CDR3 is CASSLGTGGLDTIYF. In nucleotides, the CDR3 is TGTGCCAGCAGCTTAGGGACAGGGGGCTTGGACACCATATATTTT. This chain joins TRBV7-3 and TRBJ1-3, with 12 bases aligning to TRBD1. V dropped 2 bases and J dropped 8; count of bases not matched to a gene: 4. Germline CDR1 is SGHTA and CDR2 is FQGTGA. CDR3 length: 15 amino acids.

This clone was found many times. The V and J genes are TRBV5-1 and TRBJ1-3; unclear D gene. Trimming left V 0 bases short and J 3 bases short, with 13 bases between. There are 16 residues in the CDR3. CDR1 SGHRS and CDR2 YFSETQ come from the germline V gene. The CDR3: CASSLAGELRGNTIYF. CDR3 in DNA: TGCGCCAGCAGCTTGGCAGGAGAGCTACGTGGAAACACCATATATTTT. Combining the CDR3 with reference TRBV5-1 and TRBJ1-3 gives the whole variable domain KAGVTQTPRYLIKTRGQQVTLSCSPISGHRSVSWYQQTPGQGLQFLFEYFSETQRNKGNFPGRFSGRQFSNSRSEMNVSTLELGDSALYLCASSLAGELRGNTIYFGEGSWLTVV.

The chain employs TRBV11-1 and TRBJ2-5; TRBD1 agrees at 7 bases. Germline values: CDR1 SGHAT, CDR2 FQDESV (reference sequence). The V and J ends lost 0 bases and 4 bases, in that order; junction bases with no gene match: 8. This CDR3 is 16 amino acids long. CDR3 loop: CASSLAATGKGETQYF. CDR3 in DNA: TGTGCCAGCAGCTTAGCCGCGACAGGGAAGGGAGAGACCCAGTACTTC.